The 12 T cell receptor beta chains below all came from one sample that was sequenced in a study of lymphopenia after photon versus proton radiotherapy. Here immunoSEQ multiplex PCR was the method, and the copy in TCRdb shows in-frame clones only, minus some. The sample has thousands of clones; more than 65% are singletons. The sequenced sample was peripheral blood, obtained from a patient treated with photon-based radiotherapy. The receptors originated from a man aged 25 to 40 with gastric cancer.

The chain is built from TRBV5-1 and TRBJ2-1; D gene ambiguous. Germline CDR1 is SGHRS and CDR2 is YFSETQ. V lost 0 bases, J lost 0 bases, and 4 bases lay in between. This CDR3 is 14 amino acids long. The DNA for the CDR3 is TGCGCCAGCAGCTTGGAAGTCTCCTACAATGAGCAGTTCTTC. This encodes CASSLEVSYNEQFF.

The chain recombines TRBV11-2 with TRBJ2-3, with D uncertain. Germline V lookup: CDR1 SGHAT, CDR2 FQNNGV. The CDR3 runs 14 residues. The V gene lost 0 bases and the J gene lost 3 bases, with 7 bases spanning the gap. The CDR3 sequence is CASSLDLATDTQYF. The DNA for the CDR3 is TGTGCCAGCAGCTTAGATCTCGCTACAGATACGCAGTATTTT. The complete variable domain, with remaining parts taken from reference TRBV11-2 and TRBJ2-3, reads EAGVAQSPRYKIIEKRQSVAFWCNPISGHATLYWYQQILGQGPKLLIQFQNNGVVDDSQLPKDRFSAERLKGVDSTLKIQPAKLEDSAVYLCASSLDLATDTQYFGPGTRLTVL.

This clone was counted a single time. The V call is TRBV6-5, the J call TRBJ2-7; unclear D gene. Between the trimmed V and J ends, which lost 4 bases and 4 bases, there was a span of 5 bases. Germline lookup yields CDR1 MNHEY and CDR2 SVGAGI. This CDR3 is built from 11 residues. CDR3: CASSSPYEQYF. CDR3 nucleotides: TGTGCCAGCAGTTCCCCTTACGAGCAGTACTTC.

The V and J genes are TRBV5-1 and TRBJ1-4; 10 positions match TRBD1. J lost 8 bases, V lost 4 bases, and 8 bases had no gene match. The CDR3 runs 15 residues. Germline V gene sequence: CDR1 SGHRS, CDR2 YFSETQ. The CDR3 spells CASSRTGTGDEKLFF. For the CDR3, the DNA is TGCGCCAGCAGCCGTACCGGGACAGGGGACGAAAAACTGTTTTTT.

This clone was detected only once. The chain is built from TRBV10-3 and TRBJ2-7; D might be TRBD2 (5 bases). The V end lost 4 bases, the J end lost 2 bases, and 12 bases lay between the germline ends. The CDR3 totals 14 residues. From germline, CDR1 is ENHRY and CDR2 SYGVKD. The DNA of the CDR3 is TGTGCCATCAGTGGAAGCGCCGGGACCTACGAGCAGTACTTC. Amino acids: CAISGSAGTYEQYF.

This CDR3 reads CSVEKPPFLGGYGYTF. DNA of the CDR3: TGCAGCGTTGAAAAGCCCCCTTTCCTCGGGGGCTATGGCTACACCTTC. The rearrangement joins TRBV29-1 to TRBJ1-2; tentatively, D is TRBD1 (5 bases). The germline V gene encodes CDR1 SQVTM and CDR2 ANQGSEA. The CDR3 covers 16 residues. V shed 2 bases and J shed 4 bases, with 20 bases lying between them.

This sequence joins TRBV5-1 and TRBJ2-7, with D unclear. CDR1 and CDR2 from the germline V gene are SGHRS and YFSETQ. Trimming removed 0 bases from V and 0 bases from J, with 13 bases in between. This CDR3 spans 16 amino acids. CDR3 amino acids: CASSLDGLAYSYEQYF. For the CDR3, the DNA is TGCGCCAGCAGCTTGGACGGCCTCGCTTACTCCTACGAGCAGTACTTC.

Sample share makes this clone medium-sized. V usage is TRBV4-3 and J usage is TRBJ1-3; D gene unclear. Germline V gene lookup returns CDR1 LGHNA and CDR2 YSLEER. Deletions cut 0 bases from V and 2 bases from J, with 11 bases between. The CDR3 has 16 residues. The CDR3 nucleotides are TGCGCCAGCAGCCAAGATGCGGGGTCTGCTGGAAACACCATATATTTT. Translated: CASSQDAGSAGNTIYF.

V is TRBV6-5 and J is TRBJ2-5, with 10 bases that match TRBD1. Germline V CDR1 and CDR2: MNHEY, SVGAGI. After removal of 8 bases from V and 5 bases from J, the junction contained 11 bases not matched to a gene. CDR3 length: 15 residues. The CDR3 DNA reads TGTGCCAGCGGACAGACAGGGGGCGCCGGGGAGACCCAGTACTTC. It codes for CASGQTGGAGETQYF.

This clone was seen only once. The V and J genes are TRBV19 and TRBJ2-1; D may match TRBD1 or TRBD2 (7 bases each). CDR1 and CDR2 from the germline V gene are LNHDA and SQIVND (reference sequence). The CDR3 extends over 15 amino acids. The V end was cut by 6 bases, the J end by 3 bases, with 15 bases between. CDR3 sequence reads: CASSPQGGIYNEQFF. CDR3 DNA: TGTGCCAGTAGCCCCCAGGGGGGGATCTACAATGAGCAGTTCTTC.

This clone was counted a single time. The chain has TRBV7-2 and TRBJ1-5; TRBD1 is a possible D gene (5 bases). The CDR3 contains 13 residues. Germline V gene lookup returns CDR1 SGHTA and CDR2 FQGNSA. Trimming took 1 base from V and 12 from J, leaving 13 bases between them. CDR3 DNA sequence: TGTGCCAGCAGCTTAGGAAGCCAGGGAAGCCAGCATTTT. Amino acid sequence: CASSLGSQGSQHF.

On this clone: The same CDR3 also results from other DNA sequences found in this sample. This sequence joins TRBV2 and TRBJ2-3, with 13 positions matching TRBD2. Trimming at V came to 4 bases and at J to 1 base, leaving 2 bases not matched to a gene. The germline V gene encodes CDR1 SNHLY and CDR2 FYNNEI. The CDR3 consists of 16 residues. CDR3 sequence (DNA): TGTGCCAGCAGTGTTGGACTAGCGGGGGGCACAGATACGCAGTATTTT. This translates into CASSVGLAGGTDTQYF. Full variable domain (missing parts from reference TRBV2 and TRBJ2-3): EPEVTQTPSHQVTQMGQEVILRCVPISNHLYFYWYRQILGQKVEFLVSFYNNEISEKSEIFDDQFSVERPDGSNFTLKIRSTKLEDSAMYFCASSVGLAGGTDTQYFGPGTRLTVL.